Below, 23 T cell receptor beta chains from the same sample are listed, as sequenced in a study of blood T cell repertoires in COVID-19. Measured with immunoSEQ multiplex PCR; TCRdb has only the in-frame clones, and not every one. Of tens of thousands of clones listed, around four fifths are singletons. The sample consisted of peripheral blood. Receptor source: a human donor in a cohort sampled during active COVID-19.

The CDR3 spells CASSPQGGFSGANVLTF. Written as DNA, the CDR3 is TGTGCCAGCTCACCTCAGGGGGGATTTTCTGGGGCCAACGTCCTGACTTTC. This chain uses TRBV18 with TRBJ2-6; maybe TRBD1 (7 bases). Germline V CDR1 and CDR2: KGHSH, LQKENI. This CDR3 has 17 amino acids. Trimming removed 3 bases at V and 1 base at J, with 13 bases between. Together with reference TRBV18 and TRBJ2-6, the CDR3 gives the full variable domain: NAGVMQNPRHLVRRRGQEARLRCSPMKGHSHVYWYRQLPEEGLKFMVYLQKENIIDESGMPKERFSAEFPKEGPSILRIQQVVRGDSAAYFCASSPQGGFSGANVLTFGAGSRLTVL.

In this sample, this clone turned up a few times. V usage is TRBV5-8 and J usage is TRBJ2-7; tentatively, D is TRBD1 (6 bases). Germline CDR1 and CDR2: SGHTS and YDEGEE. The CDR3 has 13 residues. V lost 2 bases to trimming and J lost 4 bases, with 10 bases between them. The DNA for the CDR3 is TGTGCCAGCAGCTTACAGGGCTGGTACGAGCAGTACTTC. It translates to CASSLQGWYEQYF. Combining the CDR3 with reference TRBV5-8 and TRBJ2-7 gives the whole variable domain EAGVTQSPTHLIKTRGQQATLRCSPISGHTSVYWYQQALGLGLQFLLWYDEGEERNRGNFPPRFSGRQFPNYSSELNVNALELEDSALYLCASSLQGWYEQYFGPGTRLTVT.

This clone was seen a handful of times. This sequence joins TRBV10-2 and TRBJ1-1; 7 nucleotides align to TRBD1. Germline V CDR1 and CDR2: WSHSY, SAAADI. The CDR3 has 11 residues. Trimming cost V 7 bases and J 11 bases; bases outside gene matches: 7. The DNA for the CDR3 is TGCGCCAGCACCACGACAGGGAGGGCTTTCTTT. As protein: CASTTTGRAFF.

CDR3: CASRGQGAEAYEQYF. CDR3 nucleotides: TGTGCCAGTAGGGGACAGGGGGCGGAAGCCTACGAGCAGTACTTC. The gene calls are TRBV19 and TRBJ2-7; 12 positions match TRBD1. The CDR3 totals 15 residues. Germline loops: CDR1 LNHDA, CDR2 SQIVND (reference sequence). J gave up 2 bases and V 6 bases, and 5 bases lay outside the gene matches.

In nucleotides, the CDR3 is TGTGCCAGCAGCGCTGACAGGGGCCCGAACTATGGCTACACCTTC. Amino acid sequence: CASSADRGPNYGYTF. The chain uses TRBV11-1 and TRBJ1-2, with 8 bases matching TRBD1. The V and J ends lost 5 bases and 2 bases, in that order; junction bases with no gene match: 7. CDR3 size: 15 residues. CDR1 and CDR2 (germline): SGHAT, FQDESV (reference sequence).

The rearrangement links TRBV6-5 to TRBJ1-1; the D is unclear. Germline values: CDR1 MNHEY, CDR2 SVGAGI. Trimming pared 10 bases from V and 2 bases from J, leaving 8 bases between. This CDR3 comprises 11 residues. CDR3 in DNA: TGTGCCACCACTAAAAACACTGAAGCTTTCTTT. This translates into CATTKNTEAFF.

V usage is TRBV7-8 and J usage is TRBJ2-5; tentative D call: TRBD2 (5 bases). This CDR3 spans 15 amino acids. V lost 8 bases to trimming and J lost 4 bases, with 20 bases between them. The germline gives CDR1 SGHVS, CDR2 FQNEAQ. The CDR3 reads CASWDGSVRRETQYF. The CDR3 nucleotides are TGTGCCAGCTGGGATGGGAGCGTAAGGCGAGAGACCCAGTACTTC. The complete variable domain, with remaining parts taken from reference TRBV7-8 and TRBJ2-5, reads GAGVSQSPRYKVAKRGQDVALRCDPISGHVSLFWYQQALGQGPEFLTYFQNEAQLDKSGLPSDRFFAERPEGSVSTLKIQRTQQEDSAVYLCASWDGSVRRETQYFGPGTRLLVL.

The J gene is TRBJ2-1, the V gene TRBV5-1; TRBD2 is a possible D gene (5 bases). Trimming removed 4 bases from V and 0 bases from J, with 11 bases in between. The CDR3 has 15 residues. The germline gives CDR1 SGHRS, CDR2 YFSETQ. The CDR3 loop is CASSLGLSSYNEQFF. CDR3 bases: TGCGCCAGCAGCCTCGGACTCAGCTCCTACAATGAGCAGTTCTTC.

The genes are TRBV2 and TRBJ1-1; TRBD1 is a possible D gene (5 bases). The CDR3 runs to 13 residues. Trimming cost V 3 bases and J 4 bases, with 9 bases left between them. Germline lookup yields CDR1 SNHLY and CDR2 FYNNEI. The CDR3 coding sequence is TGTGCCAGCAGTGATCGGGGGTCCACTGAAGCTTTCTTT. Its translation: CASSDRGSTEAFF.

The chain links TRBV12-3 or TRBV12-4 to TRBJ1-1, with D unresolved. Trimming left V 2 bases short and J 2 bases short, with 6 bases between. The CDR3 runs to 13 residues. This chain's CDR3 is CASSLRVNTEAFF. The CDR3 region has the DNA TGTGCCAGCAGTTTACGGGTCAACACTGAAGCTTTCTTT.

The rearrangement links TRBV9 to TRBJ2-7; TRBD1 is a possible D gene (6 bases). The CDR3 spans 13 residues. Trimming cost V 3 bases and J 2 bases, with 9 bases left between them. Germline CDR1 and CDR2: SGDLS and YYNGEE. The CDR3 DNA is TGTGCCAGCAGCGCCCGGACAGCCTACGAGCAGTACTTC. It translates to CASSARTAYEQYF.

This chain connects TRBV6-6 to TRBJ2-5; 7 positions agree with TRBD2. The V gene's germline CDR1 is MNHNY and CDR2 SVGAGI (reference sequence). CDR3 length equals 16 residues. Germline trimming cut 0 bases from V and 2 bases from J; bases unmatched to any gene: 6. The CDR3 sequence: CASSYSGLDLQETQYF. The CDR3 coding sequence is TGTGCCAGCAGTTACTCCGGACTAGACCTTCAAGAGACCCAGTACTTC.

The chain couples TRBV7-2 to TRBJ2-1; D perhaps matches TRBD2 (5 bases). Trimming shortened V by 6 bases and J by 7 bases, and 22 bases separated the two germline ends. The CDR3 length is 16 residues. Germline CDR1 is SGHTA and CDR2 is FQGNSA. The CDR3: CASSSKTSSHHNEQFF. In DNA, the CDR3 is TGTGCCAGCAGTTCTAAAACTAGTTCCCATCATAATGAGCAGTTCTTC.

This chain connects TRBV6-4 to TRBJ2-1, with 9 positions matching TRBD2. The germline V gene has CDR1 MRHNA and CDR2 SNTAGT. The V gene end was trimmed by 3 bases and the J gene end by 4 bases; junction bases not matched to a gene: 1. This CDR3 is 14 amino acids long. The CDR3 reads CASSEREGYNEQFF. The CDR3 DNA follows: TGTGCCAGCAGTGAGCGGGAGGGTTACAATGAGCAGTTCTTC.

This clone showed up just once. The chain recombines TRBV7-9 with TRBJ1-1, with D perhaps TRBD1 (5 bases). The germline gives CDR1 SEHNR, CDR2 FQNEAQ (reference sequence). The CDR3 runs 17 residues. Trimming pared 5 bases from V and 7 bases from J, leaving 26 bases between. For the CDR3, the DNA is TGTGCCAGCAGCCTATTACGGGGGGAGGGAAAGACCGTTGAAGCTTTCTTT. Translated: CASSLLRGEGKTVEAFF.

This CDR3 is CASSPGTGMFYEQYF. CDR3 nucleotides: TGTGCCAGCAGCCCCGGGACAGGGATGTTTTACGAGCAGTACTTC. The J gene is TRBJ2-7, the V gene TRBV5-5; 9 bases fit TRBD1. CDR1 is SGHKS and CDR2 is YYEKEE in the germline V gene (reference sequence). This CDR3 spans 15 amino acids. The V gene end was trimmed by 4 bases and the J gene end by 4 bases; junction bases not matched to a gene: 9. Supplemented by reference TRBV5-5 and TRBJ2-7, the full variable domain reads DAGVTQSPTHLIKTRGQQVTLRCSPISGHKSVSWYQQVLGQGPQFIFQYYEKEERGRGNFPDRFSARQFPNYSSELNVNALLLGDSALYLCASSPGTGMFYEQYFGPGTRLTVT.

This chain joins TRBV30 and TRBJ1-4; 7 nucleotides line up with TRBD1. J gave up 8 bases and V 3 bases, and 6 bases lay outside the gene matches. Germline V gives CDR1 GTSNPN, CDR2 SVGIG (reference sequence). The CDR3 totals 13 residues. CDR3 region: CAWSQGGGEKLFF. Written as DNA, the CDR3 is TGTGCCTGGAGCCAGGGGGGCGGGGAAAAACTGTTTTTT.

V is TRBV7-2 and J is TRBJ2-7, with D possibly TRBD2 on 6 matching bases. V dropped 5 bases and J dropped 4 bases, with 9 bases sitting between them. The CDR3 loop spans 12 amino acids. CDR1 is SGHTA, CDR2 FQGNSA, per germline. For the CDR3, the DNA is TGTGCCAGCAGCGAGGCGGGGTACGAGCAGTACTTC. Translated, it gives CASSEAGYEQYF.

This clone was detected once. This sequence joins TRBV1 and TRBJ2-6; the listed D gene, TRBD1, was not tested against the DNA. TRBV1 is a recognized pseudogene. The CDR3 has 18 amino acids. The CDR3: CTSSQDLARVTGANVLTF. The CDR3 coding sequence is TGCACCAGCAGCCAAGATCTTGCCAGGGTAACTGGGGCCAACGTCCTGACTTTC.

This clone was seen a few times. The chain has TRBV4-3 and TRBJ1-2; 9 positions agree with TRBD1. The CDR3 is made up of 13 amino acids. With 1 base clipped from V and 7 bases from J, the junction kept 1 base outside the gene matches. CDR1 is LGHNA, CDR2 YSLEER, per germline. CDR3 in amino acids: CASSQGDRVGYTF. The DNA of the CDR3 is TGCGCCAGCAGCCAAGGGGACAGGGTTGGCTACACCTTC.

CDR3 in amino acids: CASRGIGRGGRAFF. The DNA for the CDR3 is TGTGCCAGCAGAGGAATCGGGCGGGGGGGAAGAGCTTTCTTT. This rearrangement joins TRBV25-1 to TRBJ1-1, with D tentatively TRBD1 (5 bases). The V and J ends lost 6 bases and 10 bases respectively, with 21 bases between them. The CDR3 runs 14 residues. Germline CDR1 and CDR2: MGHDK and SYGVNS.

This clone was detected once. The chain employs TRBV4-3 and TRBJ2-1, with 9 positions matching TRBD2. The CDR3 sequence is 16 residues long. Germline V gene data show CDR1 as LGHNA and CDR2 as YSLEER. Unmatched junction bases numbered 3, after V lost 0 bases and J lost 3 bases. The CDR3 DNA reads TGCGCCAGCAGCCAAGATTATAGCGGGGGCTACAATGAGCAGTTCTTC. Its translation: CASSQDYSGGYNEQFF.

V usage is TRBV7-2 and J usage is TRBJ1-2, with 8 bases matching TRBD1. The CDR3 has 17 amino acids. The trim removed 2 bases at V and 9 bases at J, leaving 17 bases unmatched. The germline gives CDR1 SGHTA, CDR2 FQGNSA. The CDR3 here is CASSLRQGITSSGSYTF. The CDR3 DNA sequence: TGTGCCAGCAGCTTACGACAGGGGATTACCTCCAGCGGGAGCTACACCTTC.